The sequence of this T cell receptor (beta chain) was determined in a study of OX40 agonist ivuxolimab in advanced cancers. Study summary: The patients got ivuxolimab, which is an agonistic anti-OX40 (CD134) antibody. Dosing consisted of intravenous ivuxolimab at 0.01 to 10 mg/kg every 2 weeks.

Repertoires were generated with immunoSEQ multiplex PCR, while TCRdb's copy carries only in-frame clones and drops some. The sample comprises about 13,000 clones, over 80% of which are singletons, and about 37% rests with the top ten. Sample share makes this clone medium-sized. Antigen: not known. General observations from the study: More expanded clones were found, on average, in CD8+ than in CD4+ T cells. In the 0.1 to 3.0 mg/kg range, CD4+ and CD8+ blood T cells had expanded clonally by week 6.

This sequence was found in an adult with an advanced solid tumor such as melanoma, head and neck, liver or kidney cancer. Sequenced here: CD4+ or CD8+ T cells sorted from blood, sampled in a trial of the OX40 agonist ivuxolimab.

In nucleotides, the CDR3 is TGTGCCAGCAGCAAAGGAGGGGGACGGGTCAATCAGCCCCAGCATTTT. This codes for CASSKGGGRVNQPQHF. The chain uses TRBV5-6 and TRBJ1-5; maybe TRBD1 (6 bases). The CDR3 is 16 residues long. Germline lookup yields CDR1 SGHDT and CDR2 YYEEEE. Trimming removed 4 bases at V and 3 bases at J, with 17 bases between.